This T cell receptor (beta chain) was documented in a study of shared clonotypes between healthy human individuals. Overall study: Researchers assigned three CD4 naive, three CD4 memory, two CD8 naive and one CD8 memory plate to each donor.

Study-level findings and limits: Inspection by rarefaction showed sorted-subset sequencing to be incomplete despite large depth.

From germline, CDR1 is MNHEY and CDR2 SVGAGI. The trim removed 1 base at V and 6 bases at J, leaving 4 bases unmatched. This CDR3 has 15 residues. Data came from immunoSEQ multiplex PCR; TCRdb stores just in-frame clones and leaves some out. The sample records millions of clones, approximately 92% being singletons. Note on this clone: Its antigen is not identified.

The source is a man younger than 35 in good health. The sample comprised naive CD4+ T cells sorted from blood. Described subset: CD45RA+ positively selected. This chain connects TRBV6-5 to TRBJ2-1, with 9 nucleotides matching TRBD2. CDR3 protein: CASSYLGSGGNEQFF. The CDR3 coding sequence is TGTGCCAGCAGTTACTTAGGTAGCGGGGGCAATGAGCAGTTCTTC.